This TCR beta chain comes out of a study of CD8 T cell repertoires and HIV-1 epitope variants. At the level of the study: Each of Twenty-five Gag and Nef epitope peptides stimulated a separate culture. Epitopes were three Gag families plus Nef HW9 and YT9. 1M T cells were kept uncultured as a baseline.

The table came from immunoSEQ multiplex PCR; TCRdb's copy has only in-frame clones and leaves some out. The data show around 7,000 clones, just over 65% seen once. This clone was counted a few times. Its target is unknown. The CDR3 runs 21 residues. The receptor was isolated from a male donor with HIV. The source material was cultured CD8+ T cells derived from PBMCs. The genes are TRBV12-2 and TRBJ2-1; the table's D call, TRBD2, has no DNA check behind it. TRBV12-2 is a recognized pseudogene. CDR3 coding DNA: TGTGCAAGTCGCCCAGAGCCCAGACTAGCGGGGGATTCCCCTCCTTACAATGAGCAGTTCTTC. Protein product: CASRPEPRLAGDSPPYNEQFF.